These 27 T cell receptor beta chains were sequenced from one sample in a study of sequential checkpoint blockade in melanoma. The treatment denotes: randomized to nivolumab then ipilimumab (arm A) or the reverse (arm B). Clones were read by immunoSEQ multiplex PCR, and TCRdb kept only the in-frame ones, dropping some. The sample carries around 9,300 clones, 27% recorded once. Sequences were derived from tumor tissue (inferred from file names), sampled from a patient given nivolumab and ipilimumab in sequence. The receptors derive from a human donor with melanoma.

The rearrangement links TRBV14 to TRBJ1-3; TRBD1 aligns across 9 bases. The CDR3 is 16 amino acids. Germline CDR1 is SGHDN and CDR2 is FVKESK. V gave up 5 bases and J gave up 1 base; unmatched junction bases: 6. CDR3 sequence (DNA): TGTGCCAGCAGCGAACAGGGGGCTCAGTCTGGAAACACCATATATTTT. Protein: CASSEQGAQSGNTIYF.

The rearrangement uses TRBV6-8 and TRBJ1-1, with D possibly being TRBD1 (6 bases). Germline loops: CDR1 MNHGY, CDR2 SAAAGT. The ends were cut back, 5 bases at V and 0 bases at J, with 13 bases in the middle. This CDR3 has 15 residues. Written as DNA, the CDR3 is TGTGCCAGCAGTCAATTACAGGGACTGAACACTGAAGCTTTCTTT. This gives the protein CASSQLQGLNTEAFF.

The CDR3 sequence is CASSGGTGTWDEKLFF. CDR3 DNA sequence: TGTGCCAGCAGTGGGGGTACAGGGACTTGGGATGAAAAACTGTTTTTT. The rearrangement uses TRBV6-8 and TRBJ1-4; possible D gene TRBD1, 6 bases. Per the germline V gene, CDR1 is MNHGY and CDR2 is SAAAGT. Trimming took off 5 bases at V and 6 bases at J, with 19 bases between the two ends. This CDR3 region has 16 residues.

The genes are TRBV14 and TRBJ2-1, with a possible D match to TRBD2 (5 bases). The CDR3 runs to 12 residues. V lost 1 base, J lost 8 bases, and 6 bases lay in between. The germline V gene encodes CDR1 SGHDN and CDR2 FVKESK. This chain's CDR3 is CASSQGRYEQFF. The DNA of the CDR3 is TGTGCCAGCAGCCAAGGGAGGTATGAGCAGTTCTTC.

The sample holds a few counts of this clone. V gene TRBV10-2 combines with J gene TRBJ1-1; perhaps TRBD1 as D (5 bases). Germline V lookup: CDR1 WSHSY, CDR2 SAAADI. The CDR3 is 13 amino acids. Between the trimmed V and J ends, which lost 8 bases and 0 bases, there was a span of 10 bases. CDR3: CASRRQLNTEAFF. The CDR3 region has the DNA TGCGCCAGCCGAAGACAGCTGAACACTGAAGCTTTCTTT.

This clone was recorded a few times. The V and J genes are TRBV6-8 and TRBJ1-1; D is uncertain. Germline assignment: CDR1 MNHGY and CDR2 SAAAGT. The CDR3 sequence is 14 residues long. The ends were cut back, 4 bases at V and 0 bases at J, with 9 bases in the middle. The CDR3 DNA is TGTGCCAGCAGTTCTCCGGGAATGAACACTGAAGCTTTCTTT. Residues: CASSSPGMNTEAFF.

The rearrangement links TRBV7-5 to TRBJ2-1; the table's D call, TRBD2, was not checked against the DNA. TRBV7-5 is a documented pseudogene. The CDR3 is 16 residues long. CDR3: CASSLGGASSYNEQFF. CDR3 DNA sequence: TGTGCCAGCAGCTTAGGCGGGGCGAGCTCCTACAATGAGCAGTTCTTC.

In its sample, this clone was seen once. The V and J genes are TRBV18 and TRBJ2-4; TRBD1 matches at 12 bases. The V gene end was trimmed by 5 bases and the J gene end by 7 bases; junction bases not matched to a gene: 6. Per the germline V gene, CDR1 is KGHSH and CDR2 is LQKENI. The length of the CDR3 is 15 residues. The CDR3 reads CASSLGQGAWNIQYF. The CDR3 coding sequence is TGTGCCAGCTCATTGGGACAGGGGGCCTGGAACATTCAGTACTTC. Full variable domain (rest looked up from reference TRBV18 and TRBJ2-4): NAGVMQNPRHLVRRRGQEARLRCSPMKGHSHVYWYRQLPEEGLKFMVYLQKENIIDESGMPKERFSAEFPKEGPSILRIQQVVRGDSAAYFCASSLGQGAWNIQYFGAGTRLSVL.

This clone was picked up many times. V usage is TRBV4-1 and J usage is TRBJ2-2, with 15 bases fitting TRBD2. The trim removed 1 base at V and 2 bases at J, leaving 5 bases unmatched. The CDR3 extends over 19 amino acids. Germline CDR1 is MGHRA and CDR2 is YSYEKL. CDR3 sequence: CASSQAGLAGGPNTGELFF. DNA of the CDR3: TGCGCCAGCAGCCAAGCGGGACTAGCGGGGGGTCCAAACACCGGGGAGCTGTTTTTT.

The chain recombines TRBV18 with TRBJ2-6, with D perhaps matching TRBD1 (6 bases). The CDR3 runs 16 residues. Germline V CDR1 and CDR2: KGHSH, LQKENI. With 4 bases removed from V and 0 bases from J, the gap between germline ends came to 10 bases. The CDR3 DNA follows: TGTGCCAGCTCACAACAGGGTAGCTCTGGGGCCAACGTCCTGACTTTC. Translation gives CASSQQGSSGANVLTF.

This chain uses TRBV25-1 with TRBJ1-1; D gene unclear. Germline V lookup: CDR1 MGHDK, CDR2 SYGVNS. The length of the CDR3 is 17 residues. The V end was cut by 11 bases, the J end by 0 bases, with 25 bases between. In nucleotides, the CDR3 is TGTGCCGGAGAAACGGGCCACTCATTCTTCATGAACACTGAAGCTTTCTTT. Its translation is CAGETGHSFFMNTEAFF.

This clone was observed a few times. V is TRBV10-2 and J is TRBJ2-7, with D perhaps given as TRBD1 or TRBD2 (5 bases each). Between the trimmed V and J ends, which lost 4 bases and 3 bases, there was a span of 10 bases. There are 13 residues in the CDR3. CDR1 is WSHSY, CDR2 SAAADI, per germline. The CDR3 coding sequence is TGCGCCAGCAGTGTGAGGGGTATCTACGAGCAGTACGTC. Translating gives CASSVRGIYEQYV.

The CDR3 sequence: CASSRGGGVTEAFF. The DNA for the CDR3 is TGTGCCAGTAGTAGAGGGGGCGGCGTCACTGAAGCTTTCTTT. The V and J genes are TRBV19 and TRBJ1-1; 7 bases are shared with TRBD1. The CDR3 runs 14 residues. Germline CDR1 and CDR2: LNHDA and SQIVND (reference sequence). The junction had 6 bases not matched to a gene; V was cut back by 4 bases and J by 4 bases.

This chain links TRBV11-3 with TRBJ1-1; TRBD1 is a possible D gene (5 bases). V lost 5 bases to trimming and J lost 6 bases, with 19 bases between them. CDR1 and CDR2 (germline): SGHNT, YENEEA. CDR3 length: 15 residues. This CDR3 is CASSKEGLGTAEAFF. The CDR3 DNA follows: TGTGCCAGCAGCAAGGAGGGGCTGGGTACCGCTGAAGCTTTCTTT.

CDR3 sequence reads: CASSYRRGPPTTQYF. CDR3 in DNA: TGTGCCAGCAGTTACCGCCGGGGACCCCCGACGACCCAGTACTTC. This rearrangement joins TRBV6-8 to TRBJ2-5; D may match TRBD1 or TRBD2 (5 bases each). V was cut by 2 bases and J by 7 bases, with 17 bases left in between. The CDR3 covers 15 residues. Germline V CDR1 and CDR2: MNHGY, SAAAGT.

In this sample, this clone turned up a few times. This sequence joins TRBV11-3 and TRBJ2-7, with no clear D. This CDR3 is built from 15 residues. The germline gives CDR1 SGHNT, CDR2 YENEEA. V lost 3 bases to trimming and J lost 3 bases, with 15 bases between them. The CDR3 sequence: CASSFRAETLYEQYF. CDR3 sequence (DNA): TGTGCCAGCAGCTTTCGGGCGGAAACACTCTACGAGCAGTACTTC.

This chain links TRBV5-1 with TRBJ1-4, with 8 bases aligning to TRBD1. Germline trimming cut 4 bases from V and 8 bases from J; bases unmatched to any gene: 7. Germline values: CDR1 SGHRS, CDR2 YFSETQ. This CDR3 has 14 amino acids. CDR3 amino acids: CASSAGGLGEKLFF. CDR3 in DNA: TGCGCCAGCAGCGCAGGGGGCTTAGGGGAAAAACTGTTTTTT. Variable domain in full (rest from reference TRBV5-1 and TRBJ1-4): KAGVTQTPRYLIKTRGQQVTLSCSPISGHRSVSWYQQTPGQGLQFLFEYFSETQRNKGNFPGRFSGRQFSNSRSEMNVSTLELGDSALYLCASSAGGLGEKLFFGSGTQLSVL.

This clone occurred a few times. The genes are TRBV11-3 and TRBJ2-3; possibly TRBD2 for D (5 bases). From germline, CDR1 is SGHNT and CDR2 YENEEA. The CDR3 loop spans 15 amino acids. The V end lost 2 bases, the J end lost 1 base, and 10 bases lay between the germline ends. CDR3 sequence (DNA): TGTGCCAGCAGCTTATGGCAGCGGCGCACAGATACGCAGTATTTT. Protein product: CASSLWQRRTDTQYF.

This clone occurred a few times. The chain links TRBV9 to TRBJ2-6, with D uncertain. Germline V gene sequence: CDR1 SGDLS, CDR2 YYNGEE. V dropped 0 bases and J dropped 0 bases, with 4 bases sitting between them. CDR3 length: 15 residues. The CDR3 nucleotides read TGTGCCAGCAGCGTAGGTGGCTCTGGGGCCAACGTCCTGACTTTC. This gives the protein CASSVGGSGANVLTF.

Only a few counts were recorded for this clone. This chain uses TRBV9 with TRBJ1-1; D is perhaps TRBD1 (6 bases). The CDR3 loop spans 16 amino acids. Between the trimmed V and J ends, which lost 3 bases and 3 bases, there was a span of 18 bases. In germline, CDR1 is SGDLS, CDR2 YYNGEE. The CDR3 spells CASSAGVGRGDTEAFF. The CDR3 nucleotides are TGTGCCAGCAGCGCGGGGGTGGGCAGGGGAGACACTGAAGCTTTCTTT.

This clone came up many times. This chain joins TRBV11-3 and TRBJ1-1; 11 nucleotides match TRBD1. Unmatched junction bases numbered 12, after V lost 3 bases and J lost 0 bases. The germline gives CDR1 SGHNT, CDR2 YENEEA. CDR3 length: 19 residues. The CDR3 reads CASSLLGTGTGGLNTEAFF. CDR3 bases: TGTGCCAGCAGCTTGCTTGGGACCGGGACAGGGGGTTTGAACACTGAAGCTTTCTTT.

The rearrangement joins TRBV7-6 to TRBJ2-3, with 9 bases fitting TRBD1. CDR3 size: 15 residues. Germline assignment: CDR1 SGHVS and CDR2 FNYEAQ. V shed 5 bases, J shed 8 bases, and the junction held 11 bases outside the gene matches. The CDR3 DNA follows: TGTGCCAGCAGCCGGGACAGGGTCAGCGGGGTTACGCAGTATTTT. Protein sequence: CASSRDRVSGVTQYF.

The genes are TRBV28 and TRBJ2-7, with unresolved D. Trimming left V 5 bases short and J 4 bases short, with 15 bases between. The CDR3 consists of 14 residues. Germline V gives CDR1 MDHEN, CDR2 SYDVKM. DNA of the CDR3: TGTGCCAGCAGTACGGTACTAATCTCTTACGAGCAGTACGTC. Encoded protein: CASSTVLISYEQYV.

This clone was observed a few times. This chain links TRBV7-1 with TRBJ1-1; TRBD1 aligns across 9 bases. TRBV7-1 is recorded as an ORF, its role being uncertain. Losses at the gene ends were 5 bases for V and 5 bases for J; bases not matched to a gene: 3. This CDR3 contains 13 residues. Here the CDR3 reads CASSRQGDTEAFF. The CDR3 nucleotides are TGTGCCAGCAGCCGACAGGGGGATACTGAAGCTTTCTTT.

The chain combines TRBV5-1 with TRBJ1-5; the match to TRBD1 covers 10 bases. Germline V gene sequence: CDR1 SGHRS, CDR2 YFSETQ. The CDR3 is made up of 16 amino acids. V shed 0 bases and J 3 bases; nucleotides not matched to a gene: 3. CDR3 sequence: CASSLGGTGANQPQHF. The CDR3 nucleotides are TGCGCCAGCAGCTTGGGCGGGACAGGGGCCAATCAGCCCCAGCATTTT.

This sequence joins TRBV5-1 and TRBJ1-4; TRBD1 might be the D (6 bases). The length of the CDR3 is 15 residues. The V gene's germline CDR1 is SGHRS and CDR2 YFSETQ. The V end lost 0 bases, the J end lost 3 bases, and 9 bases lay between the germline ends. The CDR3 loop is CASSLAPGANEKLFF. The CDR3 nucleotides are TGCGCCAGCAGCTTGGCCCCAGGGGCTAATGAAAAACTGTTTTTT.

This chain joins TRBV9 and TRBJ1-1, with 7 nucleotides matching TRBD1. The CDR3 consists of 12 residues. J gave up 5 bases and V 5 bases, and 3 bases lay outside the gene matches. Germline values: CDR1 SGDLS, CDR2 YYNGEE. The CDR3 reads CASSAGGTEAFF. CDR3 nucleotides: TGTGCCAGCAGTGCAGGGGGAACTGAAGCTTTCTTT.